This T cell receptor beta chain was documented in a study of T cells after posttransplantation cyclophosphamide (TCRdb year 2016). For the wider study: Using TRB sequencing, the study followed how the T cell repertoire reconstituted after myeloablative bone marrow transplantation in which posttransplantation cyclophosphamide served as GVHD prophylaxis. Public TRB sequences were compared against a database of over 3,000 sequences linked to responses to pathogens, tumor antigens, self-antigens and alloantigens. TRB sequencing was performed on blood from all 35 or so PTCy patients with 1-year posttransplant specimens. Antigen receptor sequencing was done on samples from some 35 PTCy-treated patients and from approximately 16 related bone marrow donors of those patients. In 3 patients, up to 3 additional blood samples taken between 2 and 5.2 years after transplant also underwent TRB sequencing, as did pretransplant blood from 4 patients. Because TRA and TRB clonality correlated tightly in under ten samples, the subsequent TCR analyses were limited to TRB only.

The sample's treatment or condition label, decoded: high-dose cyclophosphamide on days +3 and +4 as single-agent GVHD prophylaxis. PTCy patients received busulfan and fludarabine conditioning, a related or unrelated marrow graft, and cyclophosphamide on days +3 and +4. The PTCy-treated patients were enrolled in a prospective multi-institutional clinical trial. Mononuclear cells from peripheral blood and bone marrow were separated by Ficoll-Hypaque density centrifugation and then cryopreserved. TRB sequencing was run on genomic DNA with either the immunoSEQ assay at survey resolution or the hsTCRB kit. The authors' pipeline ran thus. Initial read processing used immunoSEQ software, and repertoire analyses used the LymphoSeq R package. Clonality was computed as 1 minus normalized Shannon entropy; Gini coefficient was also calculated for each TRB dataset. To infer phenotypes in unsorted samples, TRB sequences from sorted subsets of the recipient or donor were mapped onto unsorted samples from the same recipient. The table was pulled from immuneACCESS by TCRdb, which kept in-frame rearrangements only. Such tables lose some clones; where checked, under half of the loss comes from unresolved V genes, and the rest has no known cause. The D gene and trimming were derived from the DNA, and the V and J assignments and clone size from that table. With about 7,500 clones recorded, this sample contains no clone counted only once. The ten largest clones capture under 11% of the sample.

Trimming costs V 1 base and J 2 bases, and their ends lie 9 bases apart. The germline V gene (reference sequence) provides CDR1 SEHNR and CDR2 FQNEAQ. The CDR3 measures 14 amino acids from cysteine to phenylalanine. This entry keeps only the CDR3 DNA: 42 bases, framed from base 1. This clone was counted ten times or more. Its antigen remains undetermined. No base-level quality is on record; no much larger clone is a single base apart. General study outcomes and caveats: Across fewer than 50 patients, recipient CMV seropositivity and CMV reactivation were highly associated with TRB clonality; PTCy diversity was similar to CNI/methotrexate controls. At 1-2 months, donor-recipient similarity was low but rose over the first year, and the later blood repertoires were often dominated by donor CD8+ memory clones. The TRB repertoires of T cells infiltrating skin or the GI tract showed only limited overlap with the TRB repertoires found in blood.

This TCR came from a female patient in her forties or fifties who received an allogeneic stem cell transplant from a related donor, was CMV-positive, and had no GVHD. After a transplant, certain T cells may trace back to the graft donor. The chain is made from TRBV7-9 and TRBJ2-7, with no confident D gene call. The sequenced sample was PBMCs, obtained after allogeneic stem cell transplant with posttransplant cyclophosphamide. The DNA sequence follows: TGTGCCAGCAGCTTAGGCACAGCCACCTACGAGCAGTACTTC. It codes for CASSLGTATYEQYF.